The T cell receptor beta chain under discussion was sequenced for a study of blood T cells in healthy people across ages. General observations from the study: Across the age range, TCR beta diversity per million T cells fell in a roughly linear way. Researchers deemed the diversity estimates from one million T cells underestimates.

The CDR3 spans 14 residues. CDR1 is DFQATT, CDR2 SNEGSKA, per germline (reference sequence). J lost 2 bases, V lost 0 bases, and 1 base had no gene match. Caucasian, healthy and from Russia, the donors were aged between about 6 and 90. Then a second PCR, running roughly 6 to 12 cycles, was carried out with a sample-barcoded 5' primer and a J-beta primer mix. Per sample, CDR3-containing paired-end reads numbered at least 2.5 million. MiXCR was run by TCRdb on the 5' RACE reads, yielding one entry per CDR3 protein. The sample has about 970,000 distinct CDR3 sequences, roughly half seen once; the top ten hold about a fifth. To note about this clonotype: Antigen specificity is unknown.

V usage is TRBV20-1 and J usage is TRBJ2-7, with TRBD2 matching 10 bases. Sequenced sample: blood. The TCR comes from a woman aged 60-75 years in good health. CDR3 residues: CSARDSGGTYEQYF. CDR3 nucleotide sequence: TGCAGTGCTAGAGATAGCGGGGGGACCTACGAGCAGTACTTC.